This T cell receptor (beta chain) was identified in a study of blood T cell repertoires in COVID-19 (dated by TCRdb to 2019 to 2021). Regarding the complete study: Collaborator samples came from the United States, Italy and Spain and covered acute and convalescent phases of COVID-19. The prospective study material was composed of cDNA or gDNA derived from T cells, B-cell-depleted T cells, or PBMCs. Deeply sampled blood TCRbeta repertoires from subjects exposed to, actively infected with, or recovered from COVID-19 were included in the dataset. The repertoires were made available in a free public database intended to serve as a resource for research on the immune response to SARS-CoV-2. Samples were obtained from the ongoing ImmuneRACE study (first 160 participants) and from 1,000 to 1,500 subjects provided by 6 global collaborators. Sample metadata almost always included a de-identified subject ID, COVID-19 status, age in years and sex. HLA class I and class II types, where available, came from metadata supplied by the sample provider rather than from assay-based typing. Summary of the overall study and its limitations: Clinical and demographic metadata were provided uncurated, with the amount varying by source and participant.

With regard to this clone: Its antigen is currently not known. Within one base of it there is no much larger clone, and no base qualities were kept.

V and J lose 0 bases and 0 bases, and a span of 10 bases separates them. CDR1 and CDR2 are drawn from the germline V gene (reference sequence): LGHDT, YNNKEL. Counted from cysteine to phenylalanine, this CDR3 has 16 amino acids. This entry keeps only the CDR3 DNA: 48 bases, framed from base 1. Each collaborating institution followed its own protocols to collect whole blood in K2EDTA tubes. For TCRbeta analysis, collaborators shipped samples as frozen whole blood, isolated PBMCs, or DNA extracted from either of those sample types. TCRbeta CDR3 regions were amplified from genomic DNA by means of the immunoSEQ Assay, a bias-controlled multiplex PCR. The source study handled its data this way. The number of nucleated cells in each sample was estimated from the amplification of reference gene primers within the assay. To quantify the absolute abundance of each unique TCRbeta CDR3 rearrangement, sequence reads were collapsed and filtered. For each sample, productive Simpson clonality was calculated as the square root of Simpson's diversity index across productive rearrangements. TCRdb took this table from immuneACCESS and kept in-frame rearrangements with V and J called. Such tables lack part of the clones; where checked against another copy, unresolved V genes explain under half of the gap, and the rest is unexplained. The DNA gave D and trimming, while V, J and clone size come from that table. For this sample there are about 150,000 clones; roughly 82% appear just once. The ten largest clones represent about 15% of the sample.

This clonotype originated in a human donor with acute or convalescent COVID-19. The donor label of this sample is uncertain. The rearranged segments are TRBV3-1 (or the pseudogene TRBV3-2) and TRBJ2-3, and possibly TRBD1, on 5 matching bases. The sequencing sample was made of peripheral blood. CDR3 protein: CASSQDLGVSTDTQYF. The base sequence is TGTGCCAGCAGCCAAGATTTAGGGGTGAGCACAGATACGCAGTATTTT.